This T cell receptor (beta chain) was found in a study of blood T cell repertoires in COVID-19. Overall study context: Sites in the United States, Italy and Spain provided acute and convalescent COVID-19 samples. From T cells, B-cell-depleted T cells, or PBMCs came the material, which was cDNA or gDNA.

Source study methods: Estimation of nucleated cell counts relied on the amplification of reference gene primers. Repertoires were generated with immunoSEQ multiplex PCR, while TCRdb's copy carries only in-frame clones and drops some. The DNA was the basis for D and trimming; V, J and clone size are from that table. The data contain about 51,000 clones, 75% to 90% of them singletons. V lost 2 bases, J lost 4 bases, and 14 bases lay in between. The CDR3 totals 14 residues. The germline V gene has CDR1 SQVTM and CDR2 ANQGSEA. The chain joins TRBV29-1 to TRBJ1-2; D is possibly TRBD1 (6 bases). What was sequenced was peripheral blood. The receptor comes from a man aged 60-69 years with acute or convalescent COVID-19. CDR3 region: CSVESDRPSYGYTF. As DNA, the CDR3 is TGCAGCGTTGAATCGGACAGACCCTCCTATGGCTACACCTTC.